A single sample gave rise to the 30 T cell receptor beta chains below, sequenced in a study of tumour-infiltrating T cells in Burkitt lymphoma. The protocol was immunoSEQ multiplex PCR, while the TCRdb copy is restricted to in-frame clones and leaves out a portion. The sample yields tens of thousands of clones, around 30% seen once. The sample comprised tumor tissue. These TCRs come from a human donor with Burkitt lymphoma.

A few counts support this clone. The gene calls are TRBV7-9 and TRBJ2-3, with D possibly TRBD2 on 5 matching bases. The germline gives CDR1 SEHNR, CDR2 FQNEAQ (reference sequence). The ends were cut back, 0 bases at V and 0 bases at J, with 13 bases in the middle. This CDR3 is built from 17 residues. CDR3 nucleotides: TGTGCCAGCAGCTTAGCCCGGGAAGGGCCTAGCACAGATACGCAGTATTTT. As protein: CASSLAREGPSTDTQYF.

This clone was picked up a small number of times. The genes are TRBV5-4 and TRBJ1-1; 7 positions agree with TRBD1. There are 16 residues in the CDR3. The germline V gene has CDR1 SGHNT and CDR2 YYREEE (reference sequence). Trimming cost V 3 bases and J 1 base; bases outside gene matches: 9. The CDR3 sequence is CASSSGQVMGNTEAFF. In DNA, the CDR3 is TGTGCCAGCAGCTCTGGACAGGTTATGGGGAACACTGAAGCTTTCTTT.

The gene calls are TRBV19 and TRBJ1-2; D perhaps matches TRBD1 (5 bases). Looked up from germline, CDR1 is LNHDA and CDR2 is SQIVND (reference sequence). The V end was cut by 10 bases, the J end by 10 bases, with 16 bases between. The CDR3 has 11 residues. DNA of the CDR3: TGTGCCAACCAGGGCCAGGGCCTCTACACCTTC. Its protein product is CANQGQGLYTF.

V is TRBV27 and J is TRBJ1-2, with no clear D. With 0 bases removed from V and 8 bases from J, the gap between germline ends came to 13 bases. Germline CDR1 is MNHEY and CDR2 is SMNVEV (reference sequence). The CDR3 runs to 14 residues. The CDR3 reads CASSLSAQLGGYTF. CDR3 DNA: TGTGCCAGCAGTTTATCGGCACAATTGGGGGGCTACACCTTC.

The chain couples TRBV5-8 to TRBJ1-2, with D tentatively TRBD1 (5 bases). CDR1 is SGHTS, CDR2 YDEGEE, per germline. The CDR3 covers 13 residues. Deletions cut 1 base from V and 5 bases from J, with 9 bases between. DNA of the CDR3: TGTGCCAGCAGCTTGACAGGAGCTTATGGCTACACCTTC. This codes for CASSLTGAYGYTF.

The chain couples TRBV29-1 to TRBJ1-2; D possibly corresponds to TRBD1 (6 bases). Between the trimmed V and J ends, which lost 7 bases and 7 bases, there was a span of 16 bases. The CDR3 length is 12 residues. Germline lookup yields CDR1 SQVTM and CDR2 ANQGSEA. This chain's CDR3 is CSAGTTSIGYTF. The CDR3 DNA is TGCAGCGCTGGGACAACCTCTATTGGCTACACCTTC.

V gene TRBV6-1 combines with J gene TRBJ1-5; maybe TRBD1 (5 bases). V was pared by 6 bases and J by 4 bases, with 7 bases between. Germline V gene lookup returns CDR1 MNHNS and CDR2 SASEGT. CDR3 length equals 12 residues. The CDR3 DNA is TGTGCCAGCAGGGGGGGAAATCAGCCCCAGCATTTT. Translating it yields CASRGGNQPQHF.

This clone was counted once. This sequence joins TRBV14 and TRBJ2-3; 9 nucleotides align to TRBD2. The germline V gene encodes CDR1 SGHDN and CDR2 FVKESK. The V and J ends lost 1 base and 6 bases, in that order; junction bases with no gene match: 14. This CDR3 region has 18 residues. CDR3 sequence (DNA): TGTGCCAGCAGCCAAGTACGCGGGGGGGTACTAACTGCTGATACGCAGTATTTT. It is translated as CASSQVRGGVLTADTQYF.

This chain links TRBV7-9 with TRBJ2-2; no clear D. Germline V gene lookup returns CDR1 SEHNR and CDR2 FQNEAQ (reference sequence). Trimming took 6 bases from V and 6 from J, leaving 8 bases between them. This CDR3 is built from 12 residues. CDR3: CASRLLAGELFF. The CDR3 nucleotides read TGTGCCAGCAGGCTTTTGGCCGGGGAGCTGTTTTTT. The full variable domain, rest sourced from reference TRBV7-9 and TRBJ2-2, is DTGVSQNPRHKITKRGQNVTFRCDPISEHNRLYWYRQTLGQGPEFLTYFQNEAQLEKSRLLSDRFSAERPKGSFSTLEIQRTEQGDSAMYLCASRLLAGELFFGEGSRLTVL.

The chain carries TRBV6-8 and TRBJ1-2, with D possibly matching TRBD1 (6 bases). Looked up from germline, CDR1 is MNHGY and CDR2 is SAAAGT. The ends were cut back, 6 bases at V and 7 bases at J, with 12 bases in the middle. There are 12 residues in the CDR3. The CDR3 spells CASSARGGGYTF. The CDR3 DNA sequence: TGTGCCAGCAGCGCCAGGGGCGGTGGCTACACCTTC.

The chain employs TRBV14 and TRBJ2-5; no clear D gene. Trimming cost V 1 base and J 7 bases, with 10 bases left between them. The CDR3 totals 13 residues. Germline CDR1 and CDR2: SGHDN and FVKESK. Here the CDR3 reads CASSQGSVGTQYF. In DNA, the CDR3 is TGTGCCAGCAGCCAAGGGTCAGTCGGGACCCAGTACTTC.

V and J are TRBV5-1 and TRBJ2-1; maybe TRBD2 (6 bases). The V and J ends lost 4 bases and 2 bases respectively, with 13 bases between them. The CDR3 loop spans 15 amino acids. Per germline, CDR1 SGHRS and CDR2 YFSETQ. The CDR3 loop reads CASSVASGPYNEQFF. The DNA for the CDR3 is TGCGCCAGCAGCGTCGCCAGCGGGCCCTACAATGAGCAGTTCTTC.

This rearrangement joins TRBV28 to TRBJ1-5; D remains ambiguous. The CDR3 has 11 residues. Germline CDR1 MDHEN, CDR2 SYDVKM. V lost 4 bases to trimming and J lost 10 bases, with 8 bases between them. The CDR3 DNA follows: TGTGCCAGCAGTTCGTATCCCCCCCAGCATTTT. This codes for CASSSYPPQHF.

A few counts support this clone. The gene calls are TRBV5-1 and TRBJ1-6; D might be TRBD1 (5 bases). The V end lost 1 base, the J end lost 7 bases, and 9 bases lay between the germline ends. CDR3 size: 14 residues. The germline V gene encodes CDR1 SGHRS and CDR2 YFSETQ. The CDR3 DNA follows: TGCGCCAGCAGCTTGCCGGGGCAAAATTCACCCCTCCACTTT. It is translated as CASSLPGQNSPLHF.

The gene calls are TRBV2 and TRBJ2-3; 8 nucleotides match TRBD1. The length of the CDR3 is 12 residues. The V segment lost 5 bases and the J segment 7 bases; nucleotides outside the gene matches: 2. CDR1 and CDR2 (germline): SNHLY, FYNNEI. The CDR3 sequence is CASSWTGNTQYF. The CDR3 DNA reads as TGTGCCAGCAGTTGGACAGGGAATACGCAGTATTTT.

This clone has just a few counts. The chain employs TRBV5-4 and TRBJ1-2; 8 bases line up with TRBD1. The CDR3 loop spans 14 amino acids. CDR1 is SGHNT and CDR2 is YYREEE in the germline V gene (reference sequence). After removal of 2 bases from V and 2 bases from J, the junction contained 2 bases not matched to a gene. The CDR3 reads CASSFDRGNYGYTF. The CDR3 nucleotides are TGTGCCAGCAGCTTCGACAGGGGCAACTATGGCTACACCTTC.

The genes are TRBV6-5 and TRBJ1-1; D not certain. The CDR3 runs 12 residues. V was cut by 6 bases and J by 3 bases, with 8 bases left in between. From germline, CDR1 is MNHEY and CDR2 SVGAGI. CDR3 sequence reads: CASSGYYTEAFF. DNA of the CDR3: TGTGCCAGCAGCGGTTACTACACTGAAGCTTTCTTT.

This chain uses TRBV5-1 with TRBJ2-5, with a possible D match to TRBD1 (7 bases). Trimming cost V 4 bases and J 3 bases, with 10 bases left between them. The CDR3 spans 13 residues. CDR1 and CDR2 (germline): SGHRS, YFSETQ. The CDR3 region is CASSPRGEETQYF. The CDR3, as DNA: TGCGCCAGCAGCCCCAGGGGGGAAGAGACCCAGTACTTC.

The chain has TRBV6-1 and TRBJ2-7; D gene uncertain. The germline V gene has CDR1 MNHNS and CDR2 SASEGT. This CDR3 comprises 14 residues. V was cut by 10 bases and J by 6 bases, with 22 bases left in between. In nucleotides, the CDR3 is TGTGCCACCGAAAGGTCCTCTGCCCCCCTCGAGCAGTACTTC. This translates into CATERSSAPLEQYF.

The chain employs TRBV4-1 and TRBJ1-6; no definite D call. Germline loops: CDR1 MGHRA, CDR2 YSYEKL. This CDR3 has 13 residues. Deletions cut 0 bases from V and 14 bases from J, with 11 bases between. The CDR3 coding sequence is TGCGCCAGCAGCCAAGAAATGGGGTCCGCCCTCCACTTT. Protein product: CASSQEMGSALHF.

The table lists this clone with a few counts. The V and J genes are TRBV4-2 and TRBJ1-2; 7 nucleotides align to TRBD1. The CDR3 consists of 15 residues. Germline V gene data show CDR1 as LGHNA and CDR2 as YNFKEQ. Trimming at V came to 2 bases and at J to 1 base, leaving 4 bases not matched to a gene. In DNA, the CDR3 is TGTGCCAGCAGCCAACCGGGACAGCTTAACTATGGCTACACCTTC. This gives the protein CASSQPGQLNYGYTF.

The chain carries TRBV5-1 and TRBJ1-4, with D perhaps matching TRBD1 (5 bases). The CDR3 runs to 15 residues. The V gene lost 0 bases and the J gene lost 6 bases, with 12 bases spanning the gap. The germline V gene encodes CDR1 SGHRS and CDR2 YFSETQ. This CDR3 reads CASSLVRGTHEKLFF. CDR3 in DNA: TGCGCCAGCAGCTTGGTTAGGGGAACCCATGAAAAACTGTTTTTT.

This clone has more than one count but fewer than ten. This chain uses TRBV14 with TRBJ1-2; D is perhaps TRBD1 (6 bases). V gave up 5 bases and J gave up 4 bases, with 11 bases separating them. Looked up from germline, CDR1 is SGHDN and CDR2 is FVKESK. The CDR3 is made up of 13 amino acids. For the CDR3, the DNA is TGTGCCAGCAGCAACCAGGGGCTCTATGGCTACACCTTC. This translates into CASSNQGLYGYTF.

DNA for the CDR3: TGTGCCAGCCTACAGGACAGCGACTCACCCCTCCACTTT. Its protein is CASLQDSDSPLHF. The chain carries TRBV18 and TRBJ1-6; D is possibly TRBD1 (6 bases). The CDR3 has 13 amino acids. The V end lost 8 bases, the J end lost 10 bases, and 15 bases lay between the germline ends. Germline values: CDR1 KGHSH, CDR2 LQKENI.

Concerning this clone itself: This sample also contains other DNA sequences that code for the same CDR3. The chain is built from TRBV7-2 and TRBJ2-3; TRBD1 aligns across 8 bases. Trimming at V came to 3 bases and at J to 3 bases, leaving 8 bases not matched to a gene. The CDR3 runs to 16 residues. Germline V lookup: CDR1 SGHTA, CDR2 FQGNSA. The CDR3 nucleotides read TGTGCCAGCAGCTTTTTATCAGGGGGCAGGACAGATACGCAGTATTTT. It is translated as CASSFLSGGRTDTQYF.

The chain recombines TRBV15 with TRBJ1-1; D remains ambiguous. The CDR3 is 14 residues long. V gave up 4 bases and J gave up 1 base, with 10 bases separating them. Germline loops: CDR1 LNHNV, CDR2 YYDKDF (reference sequence). CDR3 sequence: CATSKRYRNTEAFF. The CDR3 DNA reads TGTGCCACCAGCAAAAGGTACAGGAACACTGAAGCTTTCTTT.

This chain connects TRBV27 to TRBJ2-3; 8 nucleotides align to TRBD1. J was trimmed by 3 bases and V by 6 bases; bases with no gene match: 11. This CDR3 has 16 amino acids. Germline V gene lookup returns CDR1 MNHEY and CDR2 SMNVEV (reference sequence). The CDR3 loop reads CASRSNRGLVTDTQYF. The CDR3 DNA follows: TGTGCCAGCAGGTCAAACAGGGGGTTAGTGACAGATACGCAGTATTTT.

Only one count was recorded for this clone. The chain couples TRBV2 to TRBJ2-2, with TRBD2 matching 8 bases. The CDR3 sequence is 14 residues long. Germline lookup yields CDR1 SNHLY and CDR2 FYNNEI. The ends lost 4 bases at V and 6 bases at J; junction bases unmatched: 4. CDR3 sequence: CASSGGGRAGELFF. The CDR3 nucleotides read TGTGCCAGCAGTGGCGGGGGGCGCGCCGGGGAGCTGTTTTTT. The complete variable domain, with remaining parts taken from reference TRBV2 and TRBJ2-2, reads EPEVTQTPSHQVTQMGQEVILRCVPISNHLYFYWYRQILGQKVEFLVSFYNNEISEKSEIFDDQFSVERPDGSNFTLKIRSTKLEDSAMYFCASSGGGRAGELFFGEGSRLTVL.

The chain carries TRBV5-1 and TRBJ2-5; D remains ambiguous. The germline V and J ends were trimmed by 4 bases and 3 bases, with 4 bases remaining between them. The germline V gene encodes CDR1 SGHRS and CDR2 YFSETQ. The CDR3 runs 11 residues. This chain's CDR3 is CASSVEETQYF. The CDR3, as DNA: TGCGCCAGCAGCGTTGAAGAGACCCAGTACTTC.

This clone occurred once. The chain's CDR3 is CASMFRSGGETQYF. Here the CDR3 DNA reads TGTGCCAGCATGTTCCGTTCAGGGGGTGAGACCCAGTACTTC. The V call is TRBV2, the J call TRBJ2-5; 7 nucleotides agree with TRBD1. Germline CDR1 and CDR2: SNHLY and FYNNEI. V lost 7 bases to trimming and J lost 5 bases; unmatched junction nucleotides: 10. This CDR3 spans 14 amino acids.